This T cell receptor (beta chain) was documented in a study of OX40 agonist ivuxolimab in advanced cancers. Overall study context: Patients received the agonistic anti-OX40 (CD134) antibody ivuxolimab. Overall study results and limits: What antigens the expanded peripheral T cells recognized was never established.

Note on this clone: The target antigen is unknown.

Individuals having autoimmune disease history or systemic immunosuppression were not enrolled. Blood specimens came from baseline, cycle 4 day 1, and cycle 7 day 1. Only in-frame clones appear in the TCRdb table, and some are missing; sequencing was by immunoSEQ multiplex PCR. The sample shows around 59,000 clones, about 89% of them seen only once. The origin of this receptor is an adult with an advanced solid tumor such as melanoma, head and neck, liver or kidney cancer. The sample consisted of CD4+ or CD8+ T cells sorted from blood, taken in a trial of the OX40 agonist ivuxolimab.

The CDR3 sequence is CASSSGTARNTIYF. In DNA form, the CDR3 reads TGTGCCAGCAGTTCAGGGACAGCCCGAAACACCATATATTTT. The chain employs TRBV27 and TRBJ1-3; 7 bases map to TRBD1. The germline CDR1 and CDR2 sequences are MNHEY and SMNVEV (reference sequence). This CDR3 spans 14 amino acids. The ends lost 4 bases at V and 5 bases at J; junction bases unmatched: 5.